This T cell receptor (beta chain) was recorded in a study of cytomegalovirus exposure and HLA in healthy donors. It was with 60 Vbeta and 13 Jbeta primers that the PCR ran. Generated by immunoSEQ multiplex PCR, the TCRdb table keeps only in-frame clones and is missing some. The sample holds about 160,000 clones, 65% to 80% seen once. Sequences were obtained from PBMCs. This clonotype was sampled from a middle-aged woman in good health and CMV-seropositive.

CDR3 nucleotide sequence: TGTGCCAGCAGAGCAAGGGGCGAGGATACGCAGTATTTT. Amino acid sequence: CASRARGEDTQYF. The genes are TRBV27 and TRBJ2-3; TRBD1 might be the D (5 bases). V shed 6 bases and J shed 6 bases, with 13 bases lying between them. Germline V gene lookup returns CDR1 MNHEY and CDR2 SMNVEV (reference sequence). This CDR3 contains 13 residues.